The 31 T cell receptor beta chains listed next were all sequenced from one sample in a study of cytomegalovirus exposure and HLA in healthy donors. Researchers ran the PCR with 60 Vbeta and 13 Jbeta primers. The table came from immunoSEQ multiplex PCR; TCRdb's copy has only in-frame clones and leaves some out. This sample yields just over 150,000 clones, of which roughly 80% are seen a single time; more than 1.5% belongs to the top ten. Sequencing was carried out using PBMCs. Receptor source: a man between 18 and 29 years old in good health and CMV-seronegative.

CDR3 region: CASSMWSGGLSQPQHF. For the CDR3, the DNA is TGTGCCAGTAGTATGTGGTCCGGGGGACTATCTCAGCCCCAGCATTTT. The rearrangement uses TRBV19 and TRBJ1-5, with a weak D call TRBD1 (5 bases). The germline CDR1 and CDR2 sequences are LNHDA and SQIVND (reference sequence). Deletions cut 3 bases from V and 6 bases from J, with 18 bases between. This CDR3 spans 16 amino acids.

This clone was seen once. This chain joins TRBV4-1 and TRBJ2-5; 10 bases agree with TRBD2. The CDR3 is 16 residues long. J gave up 5 bases and V 2 bases, and 8 bases lay outside the gene matches. CDR1 MGHRA and CDR2 YSYEKL come from the germline V gene. The CDR3 coding sequence is TGCGCCAGCAGCCAACGTGAACTAGCGGGGAGGGAGACCCAGTACTTC. Protein: CASSQRELAGRETQYF.

The V gene is TRBV4-3, the J gene TRBJ2-3; no clear D gene. This CDR3 is built from 14 residues. With 1 base removed from V and 5 bases from J, the gap between germline ends came to 10 bases. Germline V gene sequence: CDR1 LGHNA, CDR2 YSLEER. CDR3 sequence (DNA): TGCGCCAGCAGCCAAGGTGTCCCCGGAGATACGCAGTATTTT. It encodes CASSQGVPGDTQYF.

This chain links TRBV7-2 with TRBJ1-2; no clear D gene. CDR1 and CDR2 from the germline V gene are SGHTA and FQGNSA. The CDR3 extends over 15 amino acids. Trimming removed 2 bases from V and 4 bases from J, with 14 bases in between. DNA of the CDR3: TGTGCCAGCAGCTTAAGGGCGGGTTCGGTCTATGGCTACACCTTC. This encodes CASSLRAGSVYGYTF.

Written as DNA, the CDR3 is TGTGCCAGCAGCCCGAGACAGGGCGGGTTGGACTATGGCTACACCTTC. As protein: CASSPRQGGLDYGYTF. V is TRBV4-2 and J is TRBJ1-2; 7 bases are a match to TRBD1. J lost 3 bases, V lost 4 bases, and 11 bases had no gene match. Germline lookup yields CDR1 LGHNA and CDR2 YNFKEQ. This CDR3 contains 16 residues.

The chain employs TRBV2 and TRBJ1-2; TRBD1 aligns across 8 bases. From germline, CDR1 is SNHLY and CDR2 FYNNEI. The CDR3 is made up of 15 amino acids. V lost 3 bases and J lost 1; bases outside the gene matches: 4. DNA for the CDR3: TGTGCCAGCAGTGACAGGGGGCGCGGTAACTATGGCTACACCTTC. Translating gives CASSDRGRGNYGYTF.

V usage is TRBV4-1 and J usage is TRBJ2-7, with 7 bases lining up with TRBD1. This CDR3 has 15 residues. The V gene's germline CDR1 is MGHRA and CDR2 YSYEKL. J was trimmed by 4 bases and V by 0 bases; bases with no gene match: 6. The CDR3 reads CASSQDLSGGYEQYF. In DNA form, the CDR3 reads TGCGCCAGCAGCCAAGATTTGTCAGGGGGTTACGAGCAGTACTTC.

This chain uses TRBV15 with TRBJ2-6; the D is unclear. V lost 0 bases, J lost 0 bases, and 6 bases lay in between. The CDR3 covers 16 residues. Germline lookup yields CDR1 LNHNV and CDR2 YYDKDF (reference sequence). The CDR3 spells CATSRDRVSGANVLTF. The CDR3 nucleotides read TGTGCCACCAGCAGAGATCGCGTCTCTGGGGCCAACGTCCTGACTTTC.

The chain carries TRBV4-1 and TRBJ2-4; the D gene is possibly TRBD2 (5 bases). Per germline, CDR1 MGHRA and CDR2 YSYEKL. Trimming shortened V by 4 bases and J by 1 base, and 14 bases separated the two germline ends. The CDR3 contains 16 residues. The CDR3 spells CASSPRGTAAKNIQYF. The CDR3 region has the DNA TGCGCCAGCAGCCCCCGGGGAACAGCGGCCAAAAACATTCAGTACTTC.

Worth noting for this clone: Its ends do not fully match the called genes, so a read error is possible. This sequence joins TRBV7-9 and TRBJ2-5; tentatively, D is TRBD2 (5 bases). CDR1 and CDR2 from the germline V gene are SEHNR and FQNEAQ (reference sequence). This CDR3 is built from 14 residues. Here the CDR3 reads CSSSPPGGQETQYF. CDR3 nucleotides: TGTTCCAGCAGCCCACCCGGCGGGCAAGAGACCCAGTACTTC.

V is TRBV19 and J is TRBJ2-1; 7 nucleotides agree with TRBD1. The CDR3 totals 16 residues. Germline V lookup: CDR1 LNHDA, CDR2 SQIVND (reference sequence). The J segment lost 6 bases and the V segment lost 3 bases, leaving 11 bases of the junction unmatched. The CDR3 loop reads CASSIVGRGILNEQFF. CDR3 bases: TGTGCCAGTAGTATCGTAGGCAGGGGGATACTCAATGAGCAGTTCTTC.

The J gene is TRBJ2-6, the V gene TRBV6-5, with 7 bases identical to TRBD1. The CDR3 runs 15 residues. CDR1 and CDR2 from the germline V gene are MNHEY and SVGAGI. The junction had 4 bases not matched to a gene; V was cut back by 6 bases and J by 2 bases. The CDR3 DNA is TGTGCCAGCAGGCAGACAGGGACTGGGGCCAACGTCCTGACTTTC. This encodes CASRQTGTGANVLTF.

The gene calls are TRBV2 and TRBJ2-3, with D tentatively TRBD2 (6 bases). There are 15 residues in the CDR3. The germline V gene has CDR1 SNHLY and CDR2 FYNNEI. Trimming removed 9 bases from V and 1 base from J, with 17 bases in between. In nucleotides, the CDR3 is TGTGCCAGTGGGGGGAAGGCGGCCGGCACAGATACGCAGTATTTT. Protein product: CASGGKAAGTDTQYF.

The chain employs TRBV19 and TRBJ2-3; no definite D call. The CDR3 consists of 14 residues. Germline values: CDR1 LNHDA, CDR2 SQIVND (reference sequence). V lost 7 bases and J 4 bases, leaving 15 bases between the germline ends. This CDR3 is CASNSPWVSDTQYF. The CDR3 DNA follows: TGTGCCAGTAACAGTCCGTGGGTATCAGATACGCAGTATTTT.

This chain uses TRBV6-5 with TRBJ2-7; D may be TRBD1 (6 bases). Trimming shortened V by 5 bases and J by 1 base, and 9 bases separated the two germline ends. The CDR3 consists of 13 residues. The germline CDR1 and CDR2 sequences are MNHEY and SVGAGI. CDR3 sequence (DNA): TGTGCCAGCAGTCAGGGGTCATCCTACGAGCAGTACTTC. As protein: CASSQGSSYEQYF.

This clone was observed a single time. V is TRBV27 and J is TRBJ1-6; D is unclear. V lost 6 bases, J lost 8 bases, and 8 bases lay in between. This CDR3 comprises 12 residues. Germline V lookup: CDR1 MNHEY, CDR2 SMNVEV (reference sequence). The CDR3, as DNA: TGTGCCAGCAGAACCGGGGATTCACCCCTCCACTTT. Translation: CASRTGDSPLHF.

The V call is TRBV20-1, the J call TRBJ1-2; 8 nucleotides line up with TRBD1. CDR1 and CDR2 (germline): DFQATT, SNEGSKA (reference sequence). This CDR3 comprises 10 residues. DNA of the CDR3: TGCGTGACAGGGGCTAATGGCTACACCTTC. Translated: CVTGANGYTF.

V is TRBV9 and J is TRBJ2-7; D remains ambiguous. The CDR3 runs 14 residues. V was trimmed by 3 bases and J by 5 bases, leaving 15 bases between them. Germline lookup yields CDR1 SGDLS and CDR2 YYNGEE. CDR3 in DNA: TGTGCCAGCAGCGCCTCTGTCCTACCTAACGAGCAGTACTTC. Protein product: CASSASVLPNEQYF.

The J gene is TRBJ2-1, the V gene TRBV5-1; D is undetermined. The CDR3 consists of 13 residues. CDR1 and CDR2 from the germline V gene are SGHRS and YFSETQ. V was pared by 0 bases and J by 9 bases, with 10 bases between. The CDR3 DNA reads as TGCGCCAGCAGCTTGGAACTTGGTCGTGAGCAGTTCTTC. Protein product: CASSLELGREQFF.

CDR3: CASSLGTGGYEQYF. The CDR3 DNA follows: TGTGCCAGCAGCTTGGGGACAGGGGGCTACGAGCAGTACTTC. This chain joins TRBV11-3 and TRBJ2-7; 11 bases map to TRBD1. This CDR3 region has 14 residues. V shed 3 bases and J 3 bases; nucleotides not matched to a gene: 1. Germline V CDR1 and CDR2: SGHNT, YENEEA.

The chain joins TRBV9 to TRBJ1-3; 7 nucleotides agree with TRBD1. This CDR3 is 16 amino acids long. J was trimmed by 0 bases and V by 0 bases; bases with no gene match: 3. CDR1 and CDR2 (germline): SGDLS, YYNGEE. The CDR3 region is CASSVGQGYSGNTIYF. In DNA form, the CDR3 reads TGTGCCAGCAGCGTAGGACAGGGTTACTCTGGAAACACCATATATTTT.

This clone has only one observation. The DNA of the CDR3 is TGCAGCGTTGGGGGGTCGGCGGGAGAGGGCGAGCAGTACTTC. Translating it yields CSVGGSAGEGEQYF. This sequence joins TRBV29-1 and TRBJ2-7; 7 bases map to TRBD2. Germline loops: CDR1 SQVTM, CDR2 ANQGSEA. This CDR3 contains 14 residues. V trimming: 4 bases; J trimming: 6 bases; junction bases outside the gene matches: 12.

This sequence joins TRBV5-1 and TRBJ1-2; 7 bases map to TRBD1. CDR1 and CDR2 (germline): SGHRS, YFSETQ. Trimming at V came to 1 base and at J to 1 base, leaving 1 base not matched to a gene. The CDR3 runs to 14 residues. The CDR3 loop reads CASSLTGVNYGYTF. The CDR3 coding sequence is TGCGCCAGCAGCTTGACAGGGGTTAACTATGGCTACACCTTC.

This clone appeared many times. This chain joins TRBV19 and TRBJ1-2, with D perhaps TRBD1 (5 bases). CDR1 is LNHDA, CDR2 SQIVND, per germline (reference sequence). Between the trimmed V and J ends, which lost 6 bases and 6 bases, there was a span of 23 bases. CDR3 length: 16 amino acids. This CDR3 is CASSPRARARADGYTF. CDR3 in DNA: TGTGCCAGTAGCCCCCGGGCCAGAGCCAGGGCGGATGGCTACACCTTC.

The chain joins TRBV12-5 to TRBJ1-1; D unclear. Germline CDR1 is LGHNT and CDR2 is FRNRAP. V shed 5 bases and J shed 1 base, with 11 bases lying between them. This CDR3 spans 14 amino acids. The CDR3 DNA reads TGTGCTAGTGGTCCGAGGTCACCGAACACTGAAGCTTTCTTT. It specifies CASGPRSPNTEAFF.

This clone was detected only once. This rearrangement joins TRBV7-2 to TRBJ1-3; D is uncertain. This CDR3 is 16 amino acids long. Germline V gene sequence: CDR1 SGHTA, CDR2 FQGNSA. The ends were cut back, 5 bases at V and 0 bases at J, with 14 bases in the middle. The CDR3 loop reads CASSPVTLHSGNTIYF. CDR3 bases: TGTGCCAGCAGCCCGGTTACCCTCCACTCTGGAAACACCATATATTTT.

The V call is TRBV9, the J call TRBJ1-1; 7 bases are shared with TRBD1. This CDR3 is built from 17 residues. Germline V gene lookup returns CDR1 SGDLS and CDR2 YYNGEE. V dropped 0 bases and J dropped 0; count of bases not matched to a gene: 8. CDR3 in amino acids: CASSVARDSVVNTEAFF. The CDR3 DNA sequence: TGTGCCAGCAGCGTAGCACGGGACAGTGTCGTGAACACTGAAGCTTTCTTT.

This rearrangement joins TRBV10-3 to TRBJ2-1, with 10 nucleotides matching TRBD2. Germline assignment: CDR1 ENHRY and CDR2 SYGVKD. The V and J ends lost 0 bases and 7 bases, in that order; junction bases with no gene match: 9. CDR3 size: 17 residues. This CDR3 reads CAISESPSGGAGNEQFF. The CDR3 DNA reads as TGTGCCATCAGTGAGTCACCTAGCGGGGGCGCTGGGAATGAGCAGTTCTTC.

The chain links TRBV2 to TRBJ2-5, with TRBD1 matching over 9 bases. TRBJ2-7 matches the DNA end more closely, so the J call is doubtful. The CDR3 runs 17 residues. Germline V gene sequence: CDR1 SNHLY, CDR2 FYNNEI. The CDR3 DNA follows: TGTGCCAGCAGTGAAGCAGCATGGGGGACAGGGTCTTACGAGCAGTACTTC. It yields the protein CASSEAAWGTGSYEQYF.

V usage is TRBV6-1 and J usage is TRBJ1-1, with D possibly being TRBD1 (5 bases). The CDR3 runs to 16 residues. V gave up 0 bases and J gave up 6 bases, with 17 bases separating them. Germline V gene lookup returns CDR1 MNHNS and CDR2 SASEGT. The CDR3 protein is CASSEALRGTGAEAFF. In nucleotides, the CDR3 is TGTGCCAGCAGTGAAGCGCTTCGAGGGACGGGGGCTGAAGCTTTCTTT.

This chain links TRBV6-5 with TRBJ1-3; tentatively, D is TRBD1 (5 bases). V lost 0 bases and J 4 bases, leaving 10 bases between the germline ends. The CDR3 is 15 amino acids. Germline values: CDR1 MNHEY, CDR2 SVGAGI. As DNA, the CDR3 is TGTGCCAGCAGTTACTCCACAGGTCCGGGAAACACCATATATTTT. Its protein product is CASSYSTGPGNTIYF.